What follows are 10 T cell receptor beta chains derived from one specimen sequenced in a study of control samples from healthy donors and cancer patients. Profiling relied on immunoSEQ multiplex PCR, and the TCRdb table lists in-frame clones only, not all of them. The table includes about 110,000 clones, around 87% detected once. The sample was PBMCs. The receptors were gathered from a woman between 55 and 75 years old with lung cancer.

V is TRBV9 and J is TRBJ1-1, with D perhaps matching TRBD1 (5 bases). CDR3 size: 14 residues. Germline values: CDR1 SGDLS, CDR2 YYNGEE. The ends were cut back, 0 bases at V and 3 bases at J, with 9 bases in the middle. The CDR3 sequence: CASSVAGGDTEAFF. The DNA of the CDR3 is TGTGCCAGCAGCGTAGCGGGGGGAGACACTGAAGCTTTCTTT.

This sequence joins TRBV6-1 and TRBJ1-4; 10 bases agree with TRBD1. Germline V lookup: CDR1 MNHNS, CDR2 SASEGT. V lost 2 bases, J lost 0 bases, and 3 bases stayed unmatched. The CDR3 totals 17 residues. In DNA form, the CDR3 reads TGTGCCAGCAGTGAACCAGGACAGGGGGCAACTAATGAAAAACTGTTTTTT. Protein product: CASSEPGQGATNEKLFF.

The chain links TRBV10-3 to TRBJ1-4; D possibly corresponds to TRBD1 (5 bases). V lost 5 bases and J 6 bases, leaving 10 bases between the germline ends. This CDR3 spans 13 amino acids. Looked up from germline, CDR1 is ENHRY and CDR2 is SYGVKD. As DNA, the CDR3 is TGTGCCATCAGTATCGGACACGATGAAAAACTGTTTTTT. Amino acid sequence: CAISIGHDEKLFF.

The chain couples TRBV7-8 to TRBJ1-1, with TRBD1 as a possible D gene (6 bases). The CDR3 length is 16 residues. V gave up 6 bases and J gave up 0 bases, with 17 bases separating them. Looked up from germline, CDR1 is SGHVS and CDR2 is FQNEAQ. The CDR3 spells CASRISDRTLNTEAFF. The CDR3, as DNA: TGTGCCAGCAGGATTTCTGACAGGACCCTGAACACTGAAGCTTTCTTT.

The chain recombines TRBV9 with TRBJ1-1, with D unclear. V was pared by 0 bases and J by 1 base, with 19 bases between. This CDR3 has 18 amino acids. In germline, CDR1 is SGDLS, CDR2 YYNGEE. In DNA, the CDR3 is TGTGCCAGCAGCGTAGCTCCTCAGGCTTTCGATGGGAACACTGAAGCTTTCTTT. Translated, it gives CASSVAPQAFDGNTEAFF.

This clone came up once. The J gene is TRBJ2-7, the V gene TRBV3-1 (or the pseudogene TRBV3-2); D call uncertain. Germline V gene data show CDR1 as LGHDT and CDR2 as YNNKEL (reference sequence). This CDR3 has 13 amino acids. V was shortened by 1 base and J by 2 bases, with 6 bases between the two germline ends. The CDR3 spells CASSQALTYEQYF. CDR3 DNA: TGTGCCAGCAGCCAAGCCCTCACCTACGAGCAGTACTTC.

The gene calls are TRBV12-3 or TRBV12-4 and TRBJ2-5; D tentatively reads TRBD1 or TRBD2 (5 bases each). The ends were cut back, 7 bases at V and 7 bases at J, with 16 bases in the middle. This CDR3 contains 13 residues. The CDR3 DNA follows: TGTGCCAGCACGACGGGGCATAGGGGGACCCAGTACTTC. It is translated as CASTTGHRGTQYF.

CDR3 nucleotide sequence: TGTGCCAGCAGCCGCACAGGCTCTGGGGCCAACGTCCTGACTTTC. This sequence encodes CASSRTGSGANVLTF. V is TRBV7-3 and J is TRBJ2-6; D is perhaps TRBD1 (5 bases). Trimming removed 5 bases at V and 0 bases at J, with 8 bases between. The CDR3 runs 15 residues. Germline V lookup: CDR1 SGHTA, CDR2 FQGTGA.

The chain carries TRBV27 and TRBJ2-2; 11 nucleotides match TRBD2. Germline assignment: CDR1 MNHEY and CDR2 SMNVEV (reference sequence). The V gene end was trimmed by 6 bases and the J gene end by 3 bases; junction bases not matched to a gene: 9. The CDR3 length is 17 residues. The DNA for the CDR3 is TGTGCCAGCAGCCAGACTCGACTAGCGGGGTACACCGGGGAGCTGTTTTTT. This sequence encodes CASSQTRLAGYTGELFF.

The V call is TRBV5-1, the J call TRBJ2-3; D ambiguous. Germline-derived CDR1 and CDR2 are SGHRS and YFSETQ. CDR3 length: 14 residues. V was clipped by 0 bases and J by 6 bases, with 11 bases between them. In nucleotides, the CDR3 is TGCGCCAGCAGCTTGGCCGATGGGGTTGATACGCAGTATTTT. Protein sequence: CASSLADGVDTQYF.